This T cell receptor beta chain was captured in a study of blood T cell repertoires in COVID-19. The wider study: PBMCs, B-cell-depleted T cells, or T cells provided the cDNA or gDNA that made up the material.

Study processing details: Amplifying reference gene primers gave estimates of nucleated cell counts. The assay was immunoSEQ multiplex PCR, and TCRdb's table has in-frame clones only and misses some. V, J and clone size are those of that table, while D and trimming were read from the DNA. This sample has about 100,000 clones, with over 70% found just once. This clone was observed a few times. The CDR3 is 16 amino acids. V dropped 3 bases and J dropped 0; count of bases not matched to a gene: 3. Germline V CDR1 and CDR2: SGHDN, FVKESK. The origin of this receptor is a man aged 45-60 years with acute or convalescent COVID-19. The sequencing sample was made of peripheral blood. J is TRBJ2-1 and V is TRBV14; TRBD2 agrees at 9 bases. CDR3 nucleotides: TGTGCCAGCAGCCAGACTAGCGGATACTCCTACAATGAGCAGTTCTTC. It specifies CASSQTSGYSYNEQFF. The full variable domain, completed using reference TRBV14 and TRBJ2-1, is EAGVTQFPSHSVIEKGQTVTLRCDPISGHDNLYWYRRVMGKEIKFLLHFVKESKQDESGMPNNRFLAERTGGTYSTLKVQPAELEDSGVYFCASSQTSGYSYNEQFFGPGTRLTVL.